Shown below are 14 T cell receptor beta chains from a single sample sequenced in a study of blood T cells in healthy people across ages. The authors ran a second PCR of about 6 to 11 cycles using a sample-barcoded 5' primer and a J-beta primer mix. Each CDR3 protein is one row after TCRdb ran MiXCR on the 5' RACE reads. Here the sample spans 1.5 million to 2 million distinct CDR3 sequences, about 28% being singletons. The sequenced material came from blood. All receptors derive from a woman aged 25-40 years in good health.

This clonotype has more than one count but fewer than ten. V usage is TRBV30 and J usage is TRBJ2-7; 10 nucleotides align to TRBD2. The V segment lost 1 base and the J segment 0 bases; nucleotides outside the gene matches: 6. Germline CDR1 reads GTSNPN; CDR2 reads SVGIG (reference sequence). The CDR3 extends over 16 amino acids. CDR3 sequence: CAWSASGGPNSYEQYF. The CDR3 DNA is TGTGCCTGGAGTGCTAGCGGGGGCCCGAACTCCTACGAGCAGTACTTC.

V usage is TRBV20-1 and J usage is TRBJ2-1; 12 bases match TRBD2. This CDR3 has 17 amino acids. The V gene's germline CDR1 is DFQATT and CDR2 SNEGSKA (reference sequence). The V gene end was trimmed by 2 bases and the J gene end by 2 bases; junction bases not matched to a gene: 7. The CDR3 DNA reads as TGCAGTGCTAGACTTCGGACTAGCGGGACGACCTACAATGAGCAGTTCTTC. Its translation: CSARLRTSGTTYNEQFF.

This chain connects TRBV4-1 to TRBJ2-1; D could derive from TRBD1 or TRBD2 (7 bases each). The CDR3 sequence is 15 residues long. The germline V gene encodes CDR1 MGHRA and CDR2 YSYEKL. V dropped 1 base and J dropped 9 bases, with 16 bases sitting between them. CDR3 DNA: TGCGCCAGCAGCCAAGCGGCCAGGGGGGGGCTTGAGCAGTTCTTC. It yields the protein CASSQAARGGLEQFF.

This clonotype was picked up one time. The junction does not match germline at one end; this may be a read error. CDR3 nucleotides: TGTGCCAGCAGTGACTGGACAGGGTTTAGCAATCGGCCCCAGCATTTT. Translation: CASSDWTGFSNRPQHF. The rearrangement joins TRBV6-1 to TRBJ1-5; 8 bases are shared with TRBD1. The CDR3 sequence is 16 residues long. CDR1 and CDR2 from the germline V gene are MNHNS and SASEGT.

This clonotype was seen repeatedly, ten times or more. This chain uses TRBV5-1 with TRBJ2-7, with D perhaps matching TRBD1 or TRBD2 (5 bases each). The germline CDR1 and CDR2 sequences are SGHRS and YFSETQ. CDR3 length equals 13 residues. Between the trimmed V and J ends, which lost 5 bases and 3 bases, there was a span of 12 bases. The CDR3 protein is CASSRDGRYEQYF. DNA for the CDR3: TGCGCCAGCAGTCGGGACGGTCGCTACGAGCAGTACTTC.

In this sample, this clonotype turned up a few times. The chain is built from TRBV6-5 and TRBJ2-3; TRBD2 agrees at 9 bases. The CDR3 covers 16 residues. V trimming: 6 bases; J trimming: 5 bases; junction bases outside the gene matches: 12. CDR1 MNHEY and CDR2 SVGAGI come from the germline V gene. CDR3 nucleotide sequence: TGTGCCAGCAGCCGCAATGAGGGACTAGCAATAGATACGCAGTATTTT. The encoded protein is CASSRNEGLAIDTQYF.

This clonotype was recorded at least ten times. This chain joins TRBV7-9 and TRBJ1-4; possibly TRBD1 for D (6 bases). The CDR3 loop spans 15 amino acids. Trimming pared 5 bases from V and 8 bases from J, leaving 18 bases between. Germline lookup yields CDR1 SEHNR and CDR2 FQNEAQ (reference sequence). The CDR3 coding sequence is TGTGCCAGCAGCCCTTATAGACAGGAAGGAGAAAAACTGTTTTTT. Its translation: CASSPYRQEGEKLFF.

This chain links TRBV28 with TRBJ1-2; no clear D. Trimming left V 0 bases short and J 8 bases short, with 10 bases between. CDR1 is MDHEN and CDR2 is SYDVKM in the germline V gene. The CDR3 spans 13 residues. The CDR3 region has the DNA TGTGCCAGCAGTTTATGGACTACCGGGGGCTACACCTTC. Protein product: CASSLWTTGGYTF.

This clonotype appeared once. Here the CDR3 reads CASSRVSGVNTGELFF. Written as DNA, the CDR3 is TGCGCCAGCAGCCGAGTCAGTGGGGTGAACACCGGGGAGCTGTTTTTT. The genes are TRBV5-1 and TRBJ2-2, with no clear D. CDR1 and CDR2 (germline): SGHRS, YFSETQ. The ends were cut back, 4 bases at V and 1 base at J, with 14 bases in the middle. This CDR3 is 16 amino acids long.

This chain links TRBV9 with TRBJ2-5; D might be TRBD1 or TRBD2, each matching 5 bases. Germline V gene lookup returns CDR1 SGDLS and CDR2 YYNGEE. The CDR3 runs 14 residues. Trimming took off 1 base at V and 4 bases at J, with 11 bases between the two ends. This chain's CDR3 is CASSVWGYRETQYF. The CDR3 DNA is TGTGCCAGCAGCGTATGGGGGTACCGAGAGACCCAGTACTTC.

The rearrangement uses TRBV19 and TRBJ1-2; 7 bases line up with TRBD1. Germline CDR1 LNHDA, CDR2 SQIVND (reference sequence). This CDR3 is built from 14 residues. Trimming took 5 bases from V and 5 from J; bases not matched to a gene: 8. The CDR3 bases are TGTGCCAGTAGTGACGGACAGGTCGGGTATGGCTACACCTTC. Translation gives CASSDGQVGYGYTF.

This chain connects TRBV30 to TRBJ2-1, with D unclear. The CDR3 loop spans 12 amino acids. The germline V gene has CDR1 GTSNPN and CDR2 SVGIG (reference sequence). Trimming stripped 0 bases from V and 9 bases from J, with 9 bases between. The CDR3 protein is CAWSVNLAEQFF. The CDR3 nucleotides read TGTGCCTGGAGTGTAAATTTGGCTGAGCAGTTCTTC.

There are a few counts of this clonotype. It may be a read error: a sequence one base away is much more abundant. The J gene is TRBJ1-2, the V gene TRBV21-1; the DNA was not compared with TRBD1, the D call given in the table. TRBV21-1 is tagged as a pseudogene. The CDR3 loop spans 16 amino acids. The CDR3 reads CDSSPPPGPFSYGYTF. The CDR3 DNA is TGTGACAGCAGCCCGCCACCGGGACCGTTCTCATATGGCTACACCTTC.

A note on this clonotype: Being one base from a much bigger clone, this may be a read error. This chain links TRBV11-2 with TRBJ2-7; D not certain. CDR1 SGHAT and CDR2 FQNNGV come from the germline V gene. The V gene lost 6 bases and the J gene lost 7 bases, with 10 bases spanning the gap. The CDR3 has 11 residues. As DNA, the CDR3 is TGTGCCAGCAGTTTCCCGTGGGAGCAGTACTTC. This codes for CASSFPWEQYF.